The source of this T cell receptor beta chain is a study of T-cell reconstitution after alpha-beta-depleted transplantation in children. Study-wide results and limits: The high TCRbeta diversity at day 60 in some patients came from surviving recipient T cells and thymic progenitors. Most T-cell counts and diversity one year after the transplant came from T cells that were newly produced. As was reported, about two months after transplant, alpha-beta T cells came from several hundred expanded graft clones.

This clonotype has at least ten counts. Its antigen is undetermined. TCRbeta library construction was performed incorporating unique molecular identifiers. MiXCR, applied by TCRdb to the PCR reads, yields one record per CDR3 protein. The sample contains about 580,000 distinct CDR3 sequences, roughly 23% of which appear only once. The CDR3 totals 13 residues. V gave up 8 bases and J gave up 7 bases; unmatched junction bases: 8. CDR1 is MNHEY, CDR2 SVGAGI, per germline. The TCR sequence derives from a boy younger than two who had a stem cell transplant for acute myeloid leukemia, so the T cells may come from the graft donor. The gene calls are TRBV6-5 and TRBJ2-1, with 7 nucleotides matching TRBD2. Sequenced here: PBMCs, mostly from graft donor cells, sampled 360 days after TCRalphabeta/CD19-depleted stem cell transplant. The chain's CDR3 is CASRNGGGNEQFF. CDR3 DNA: TGTGCCAGCCGTAATGGGGGAGGGAATGAGCAGTTCTTC.